This paragraph covers one T cell receptor (beta chain) sequence. The CDR3 extends over 15 amino acids. The germline V gene has CDR1 LGHNA and CDR2 YNFKEQ. Unmatched junction bases numbered 4, after V lost 2 bases and J lost 2 bases. This entry is derived from a study of blood T cell repertoires in COVID-19. About the research overall: The study drew acute and convalescent COVID-19 samples from the United States, Italy and Spain. PBMCs, B-cell-depleted T cells, or T cells provided the cDNA or gDNA that made up the material.

Per the study methods: The assay estimated nucleated cells by amplifying reference gene primers. Assay: immunoSEQ multiplex PCR; the TCRdb copy retains only in-frame clones and omits some. Clone size and V and J calls were adopted from that table, with D and trimming inferred from the DNA. The sample holds about 140,000 clones, around 78% seen once. The TCR sequence derives from a woman older than 75 with active or convalescent COVID-19. Material for sequencing was peripheral blood. The chain employs TRBV4-2 and TRBJ2-7, with 9 bases fitting TRBD2. The CDR3 nucleotides read TGTGCCAGCAGCCAAAGCGGGGGGTTCCCCTACGAGCAGTACTTC. Its protein product is CASSQSGGFPYEQYF.